This T cell receptor (beta chain) was captured by sequencing in a study of T cells expressing NK-cell markers. Study-wide context: According to the study, TCR beta repertoires originated from sorted CD3+CD56+NKG2C+, CD3+CD56+NKG2C- and CD3+CD56-NKG2C+ T cells. General observations from the study: The study left the HCMV specificity of expanded NKG2C+ T cell clones unresolved.

The germline V gene encodes CDR1 SQVTM and CDR2 ANQGSEA. This CDR3 region has 13 residues. As regards this clonotype: Its antigen is unknown.

Reprocessing the 5' RACE reads, TCRdb reports a single entry for every CDR3 protein and omits DNA. The specimen's table records hundreds of thousands of distinct CDR3 sequences. This clonotype was sampled from a woman aged 18-70 years in good health. V usage is TRBV29-1 and J usage is TRBJ2-1. Sequencing used blood T cells: a sorted CD56 or NKG2C T cell subset, CD4+ or CD8+ T cells, or bulk PBMC T cells (not recorded which). CDR3 sequence: CSVELLRGDEQFF.